Shown below are 4 T cell receptor beta chains from a single sample sequenced in a study of regulatory T cells in long-lasting Graves disease. The time point denotes: newly diagnosed GD, antithyroid drugs for less than 3 months. After RNA was extracted from PBMCs, the TCR library was made from it. Arm-PCR of CDR3 regions with iRepertoire HTBI primers generated TCR beta libraries. TCRdb fed the multiplex PCR reads into MiXCR, producing one record per CDR3 protein. Among hundreds of thousands of distinct CDR3 sequences, roughly 13% were seen once, and the ten largest hold approximately 9.3%. Separately, the same data were catalogued under a study of T cells in Graves' hyperthyroidism and ophthalmopathy.

Sequencing used peripheral blood mononuclear cells (PBMCs), obtained at new diagnosis, from a patient treated with antithyroid drugs. The source of these receptors is a man younger than 40 with Graves disease.

The chain recombines TRBV5-6 with TRBJ1-1; D is possibly TRBD1 (5 bases). The CDR3 consists of 13 residues. The germline gives CDR1 SGHDT, CDR2 YYEEEE. Trimming left V 7 bases short and J 3 bases short, with 13 bases between. CDR3 in amino acids: CASGWGGDTEAFF. The DNA of the CDR3 is TGTGCCAGCGGCTGGGGGGGAGACACTGAAGCTTTCTTT.

This clonotype was observed a handful of times. V usage is TRBV20-1 and J usage is TRBJ2-1, with no clear D. The CDR3 has 16 amino acids. CDR1 and CDR2 (germline): DFQATT, SNEGSKA (reference sequence). V gave up 5 bases and J gave up 4 bases, with 21 bases separating them. The CDR3 region has the DNA TGCAGTGCTTTCTCTCCGGGTGGCCCCTCGTACAATGAGCAGTTCTTC. Its translation: CSAFSPGGPSYNEQFF.

This clonotype was detected ten times or more. V gene TRBV18 combines with J gene TRBJ1-5, with 8 bases aligning to TRBD1. The junction had 8 bases not matched to a gene; V was cut back by 5 bases and J by 5 bases. The CDR3 has 15 amino acids. The germline CDR1 and CDR2 sequences are KGHSH and LQKENI. CDR3 in amino acids: CASSLIGQGDQPQHF. The CDR3 DNA sequence: TGTGCCAGCTCATTAATCGGACAGGGCGATCAGCCCCAGCATTTT.

This clonotype was counted at least ten times. The chain recombines TRBV2 with TRBJ2-3; the match to TRBD2 covers 7 bases. CDR3 length: 15 residues. The J segment lost 4 bases and the V segment lost 8 bases, leaving 12 bases of the junction unmatched. Germline-derived CDR1 and CDR2 are SNHLY and FYNNEI. The DNA of the CDR3 is TGTGCCAGCCGCCCGGGACGACTAGCAGCAGATACGCAGTATTTT. It translates to CASRPGRLAADTQYF.